These T cell receptor beta chains were read from a single sample in a study of blood T cells in healthy people across ages. From the 5' RACE reads, TCRdb called clonotypes with MiXCR, one entry per CDR3 protein. The table records about 1.1 million distinct CDR3 sequences, roughly two fifths of them present only once. The sequencing input was blood. These receptors originate from a man aged 18-30 years in good health. Each CDR3 is given with its conserved first and last residue. The order of the fields is CDR3 DNA, CDR3 protein, J gene, D gene, V gene, clone size. D genes are given only for firm matches. Size tells how often a clone was seen (once, few, many) or the class of an expanded clone, and some rows leave it out.

cdr3_nt: TGTGCCAGCAGTGAAGCCCACAAGAACTATGGCTACACCTTC
cdr3_aa: CASSEAHKNYGYTF
j_call: TRBJ1-2
d_call: -
v_call: TRBV6-1
clone_size: once

cdr3_nt: TGCGCCAGCAGCCAAGATAACTCAGGGGTGGCGACCCAGTACTTC
cdr3_aa: CASSQDNSGVATQYF
j_call: TRBJ2-5
d_call: -
v_call: TRBV4-1
clone_size: -

cdr3_nt: TGTGCCAGCAGTTACTCTCGGGACCCTAACTATGGCTACACCTTC
cdr3_aa: CASSYSRDPNYGYTF
j_call: TRBJ1-2
d_call: -
v_call: TRBV6-5
clone_size: -

cdr3_nt: TGTGCCAGCAGCCAGACCCGGACAGGGACGGGCACTGAAGCTTTCTTT
cdr3_aa: CASSQTRTGTGTEAFF
j_call: TRBJ1-1
d_call: TRBD1
v_call: TRBV7-9
clone_size: few

cdr3_nt: TGTGCCAGCAGCCGGGACGCTAACACCGGGGAGCTGTTTTTT
cdr3_aa: CASSRDANTGELFF
j_call: TRBJ2-2
d_call: -
v_call: TRBV12-3/TRBV12-4
clone_size: few

cdr3_nt: TGCAGCGTTGAGACTCCGGGACTGGATTCCTACAATGAGCCGTTCTTC
cdr3_aa: CSVETPGLDSYNEPFF
j_call: TRBJ2-1
d_call: -
v_call: TRBV29-1
clone_size: -

cdr3_nt: TGCAGTGCCCTAGACCCATCCGCTCGACAGGGCGTTCAGCCCCAGCATTTT
cdr3_aa: CSALDPSARQGVQPQHF
j_call: TRBJ1-5
d_call: TRBD1
v_call: TRBV20-1
clone_size: few

cdr3_nt: TGTGCCAGCAGCCCGTGGGACCCTGGGGACACTGAAGCTTTCTTT
cdr3_aa: CASSPWDPGDTEAFF
j_call: TRBJ1-1
d_call: -
v_call: TRBV7-9
clone_size: -

cdr3_nt: TGCGCCAGCAGCTTTCGAGGAGGGACGTTTACGGAGACCCAGTACTTC
cdr3_aa: CASSFRGGTFTETQYF
j_call: TRBJ2-5
d_call: -
v_call: TRBV5-1
clone_size: few

cdr3_nt: TGTGCCAGCAGAACAGGGGGCCAAACTGAAGCTTTCTTT
cdr3_aa: CASRTGGQTEAFF
j_call: TRBJ1-1
d_call: TRBD1
v_call: TRBV28
clone_size: -

cdr3_nt: TGCAGTGCTAGAGATCAGGTTTCACCCCCCCACTTT
cdr3_aa: CSARDQVSPPHF
j_call: TRBJ1-6
d_call: -
v_call: TRBV20-1
clone_size: -

cdr3_nt: TGCAGTGCTAGAGCGGTGGGACTAGGCCCCTACGAGCAGTACTTC
cdr3_aa: CSARAVGLGPYEQYF
j_call: TRBJ2-7
d_call: TRBD2
v_call: TRBV20-1
clone_size: -

cdr3_nt: TGTGCCAGTCGCGAGATTGGACAGGCCACAAACACCTATGGCTACACCTTC
cdr3_aa: CASREIGQATNTYGYTF
j_call: TRBJ1-2
d_call: TRBD1
v_call: TRBV9
clone_size: few

cdr3_nt: TGTGCCAGCGAATCGGGACGTCAATGGTTCTTC
cdr3_aa: CASESGRQWFF
j_call: TRBJ2-1
d_call: -
v_call: TRBV9
clone_size: few

cdr3_nt: TGCAGTGCTAGAGATCCTGTGAGGCTAGCCAAAAACATTCAGTACTTC
cdr3_aa: CSARDPVRLAKNIQYF
j_call: TRBJ2-4
d_call: -
v_call: TRBV20-1
clone_size: few

cdr3_nt: TGTGCCAGCCGACAGGGCGTAAACAATGAGCAGTTCTTC
cdr3_aa: CASRQGVNNEQFF
j_call: TRBJ2-1
d_call: TRBD1
v_call: TRBV28
clone_size: -

cdr3_nt: TGTGCCACCAGTGATCTCTCCTACGAGCAGTACTTC
cdr3_aa: CATSDLSYEQYF
j_call: TRBJ2-7
d_call: -
v_call: TRBV24-1
clone_size: -

cdr3_nt: TGTGCCAGCAGGAAGGACAGGGGGAACTATGGCTACACCTTC
cdr3_aa: CASRKDRGNYGYTF
j_call: TRBJ1-2
d_call: TRBD1
v_call: TRBV6-2/TRBV6-3
clone_size: -

cdr3_nt: TGTGCCCGCAGTACTCCCCGGACAGGGTTTATGAACACTGAAGCTTTCTTT
cdr3_aa: CARSTPRTGFMNTEAFF
j_call: TRBJ1-1
d_call: TRBD1
v_call: TRBV6-2/TRBV6-3
clone_size: -

cdr3_nt: TGCAGTGTGACGAGGGGGTCAACCCAAGAGACCCAGTACTTC
cdr3_aa: CSVTRGSTQETQYF
j_call: TRBJ2-5
d_call: -
v_call: TRBV20-1
clone_size: few

cdr3_nt: TGTGCCAGCAGCCCTAACCCAGGGGAAGCCACCGGGGAGCTGTTTTTT
cdr3_aa: CASSPNPGEATGELFF
j_call: TRBJ2-2
d_call: -
v_call: TRBV7-3
clone_size: -

cdr3_nt: TGCACCAGCAGCACCGAAGATACGCAGTATTTT
cdr3_aa: CTSSTEDTQYF
j_call: TRBJ2-3
d_call: -
v_call: TRBV5-1
clone_size: once